The 16 T cell receptor beta chains given below trace back to one sample, sequenced in a study of T-cell memory formation after mild COVID-19. Via MiXCR, TCRdb re-called the 5' RACE reads, giving one row per CDR3 protein. The table shows 180,000 or so distinct CDR3 sequences, with 11% occurring only once. The specimen sequenced was PBMCs or a T cell subset sorted from them (not recorded which). The receptors originated from a man aged 18 to 29 who had mild COVID-19 (a few samples of this study predate the infection). Cell type and time point are not known.

This clonotype was found a few times. The rearrangement links TRBV18 to TRBJ1-6; D is ambiguous. The CDR3 length is 16 residues. CDR1 KGHSH and CDR2 LQKENI come from the germline V gene. Trimming cost V 1 base and J 9 bases, with 16 bases left between them. Here the CDR3 reads CASSPRASQTGSPLHF. The CDR3 coding sequence is TGTGCCAGCTCACCACGGGCCTCCCAGACTGGTTCACCCCTCCACTTT.

This chain joins TRBV5-1 and TRBJ2-1, with 10 nucleotides matching TRBD2. With V trimmed by 4 bases and J by 3 bases, 4 bases remained unmatched. The CDR3 loop spans 15 amino acids. Germline CDR1 reads SGHRS; CDR2 reads YFSETQ. CDR3 amino acids: CASSRTSGDYNEQFF. In DNA, the CDR3 is TGCGCCAGCAGCCGAACTAGCGGGGACTACAATGAGCAGTTCTTC. The whole variable domain, filled in from reference TRBV5-1 and TRBJ2-1, reads KAGVTQTPRYLIKTRGQQVTLSCSPISGHRSVSWYQQTPGQGLQFLFEYFSETQRNKGNFPGRFSGRQFSNSRSEMNVSTLELGDSALYLCASSRTSGDYNEQFFGPGTRLTVL.

This clonotype has only a few counts. V gene TRBV5-1 combines with J gene TRBJ1-5; D unclear. Germline CDR1 SGHRS, CDR2 YFSETQ. V was trimmed by 1 base and J by 4 bases, leaving 6 bases between them. This CDR3 is built from 13 residues. The CDR3 spells CASSLKENQPQHF. The DNA of the CDR3 is TGCGCCAGCAGCTTGAAGGAAAATCAGCCCCAGCATTTT. The full variable domain, in which reference TRBV5-1 and TRBJ1-5 provide the parts outside the CDR3, is KAGVTQTPRYLIKTRGQQVTLSCSPISGHRSVSWYQQTPGQGLQFLFEYFSETQRNKGNFPGRFSGRQFSNSRSEMNVSTLELGDSALYLCASSLKENQPQHFGDGTRLSIL.

This chain uses TRBV5-8 with TRBJ2-1, with D perhaps matching TRBD1 (6 bases). Trimming removed 4 bases from V and 3 bases from J, with 11 bases in between. Looked up from germline, CDR1 is SGHTS and CDR2 is YDEGEE. This CDR3 comprises 14 residues. In DNA form, the CDR3 reads TGTGCCAGCAGCAGTTACAGGGACTACAATGAGCAGTTCTTC. Its translation is CASSSYRDYNEQFF.

This clonotype showed up just a few times. The V gene is TRBV5-1, the J gene TRBJ2-5, with 10 bases identical to TRBD1. V dropped 3 bases and J dropped 3; count of bases not matched to a gene: 8. Germline V gene data show CDR1 as SGHRS and CDR2 as YFSETQ. This CDR3 is built from 16 residues. The CDR3 protein is CASSYRQGALEETQYF. CDR3 nucleotide sequence: TGCGCCAGCAGCTACCGACAGGGGGCTTTGGAAGAGACCCAGTACTTC.

This chain links TRBV7-6 with TRBJ2-5; TRBD1 aligns across 7 bases. Germline loops: CDR1 SGHVS, CDR2 FNYEAQ. V lost 2 bases to trimming and J lost 5 bases; unmatched junction nucleotides: 14. The CDR3 covers 17 residues. CDR3 in amino acids: CASSLRDSVPTRETQYF. For the CDR3, the DNA is TGTGCCAGCAGCTTAAGGGACAGTGTCCCAACAAGGGAGACCCAGTACTTC.

This clonotype was observed at least ten times. The rearrangement uses TRBV5-1 and TRBJ2-2; TRBD1 matches at 7 bases. V gave up 2 bases and J gave up 0 bases; unmatched junction bases: 1. The CDR3 consists of 15 residues. Germline loops: CDR1 SGHRS, CDR2 YFSETQ. This CDR3 reads CASSFGTANTGELFF. The CDR3 region has the DNA TGCGCCAGCAGCTTCGGGACAGCGAACACCGGGGAGCTGTTTTTT.

This clonotype was seen a few times. The chain is built from TRBV4-1 and TRBJ1-1; unclear D gene. Trimming took off 0 bases at V and 4 bases at J, with 15 bases between the two ends. The germline CDR1 and CDR2 sequences are MGHRA and YSYEKL. CDR3 length: 16 residues. The CDR3 sequence: CASSQEKARSGTEAFF. The DNA for the CDR3 is TGCGCCAGCAGCCAAGAAAAAGCCAGGTCAGGCACTGAAGCTTTCTTT.

The chain uses TRBV29-1 and TRBJ1-5; possibly TRBD1 for D (6 bases). V was pared by 6 bases and J by 3 bases, with 9 bases between. The CDR3 consists of 12 residues. Germline V lookup: CDR1 SQVTM, CDR2 ANQGSEA. The CDR3 protein is CSVRDTNQPQHF. As DNA, the CDR3 is TGCAGCGTCAGGGACACCAATCAGCCCCAGCATTTT.

This clonotype was picked up a small number of times. The rearrangement links TRBV3-1 to TRBJ2-4; 11 positions match TRBD2. This CDR3 has 17 amino acids. The V gene's germline CDR1 is LGHDT and CDR2 YNNKEL (reference sequence). V lost 4 bases to trimming and J lost 6 bases; unmatched junction nucleotides: 11. In DNA, the CDR3 is TGTGCCAGCAGCCCCCGCCGGGGACTAGCGGAGGGAAACATTCAGTACTTC. Protein sequence: CASSPRRGLAEGNIQYF. Together with reference TRBV3-1 and TRBJ2-4, the CDR3 gives the full variable domain: DTAVSQTPKYLVTQMGNDKSIKCEQNLGHDTMYWYKQDSKKFLKIMFSYNNKELIINETVPNRFSPKSPDKAHLNLHINSLELGDSAVYFCASSPRRGLAEGNIQYFGAGTRLSVL.

This clonotype was counted a few times. The J gene is TRBJ2-7, the V gene TRBV12-3 or TRBV12-4; D perhaps matches TRBD1 (5 bases). The V end was cut by 4 bases, the J end by 2 bases, with 9 bases between. This CDR3 has 13 amino acids. CDR3 DNA: TGTGCCAGCAGTTCAGCAGGGACCTACGAGCAGTACTTC. Amino acids: CASSSAGTYEQYF.

This clonotype was counted between two and nine times. In DNA, the CDR3 is TGTGCCAGCAGTTCAGACTACCGTTACAATGAGCAGTTCTTC. Protein: CASSSDYRYNEQFF. The J gene is TRBJ2-1, the V gene TRBV4-2, with D tentatively TRBD2 (5 bases). The V end was cut by 6 bases, the J end by 4 bases, with 13 bases between. The CDR3 length is 14 residues. Germline V gene data show CDR1 as LGHNA and CDR2 as YNFKEQ.

A few counts support this clonotype. J is TRBJ1-2 and V is TRBV27; no firm D call. CDR1 is MNHEY, CDR2 SMNVEV, per germline (reference sequence). Trimming cost V 7 bases and J 6 bases, with 12 bases left between them. CDR3 size: 12 residues. CDR3 loop: CASTREGHGYTF. CDR3 in DNA: TGTGCCAGCACAAGGGAGGGTCATGGCTACACCTTC.

The rearrangement joins TRBV2 to TRBJ2-5; no clear D. Germline V gene lookup returns CDR1 SNHLY and CDR2 FYNNEI. V lost 6 bases to trimming and J lost 0 bases, with 14 bases between them. CDR3 length equals 15 residues. The CDR3 DNA is TGTGCCAGCAGGGTGACGCGGAGCTACCAAGAGACCCAGTACTTC. Its translation: CASRVTRSYQETQYF.

This clonotype was picked up a small number of times. This chain links TRBV5-1 with TRBJ1-5, with D possibly TRBD1 on 5 matching bases. V gave up 0 bases and J gave up 5 bases, with 9 bases separating them. Germline V gene lookup returns CDR1 SGHRS and CDR2 YFSETQ. The CDR3 spans 14 residues. CDR3 loop: CASSLDGADQPQHF. The CDR3 region has the DNA TGCGCCAGCAGCTTGGACGGGGCGGATCAGCCCCAGCATTTT.

The chain recombines TRBV12-3 or TRBV12-4 with TRBJ1-3, with a weak D call TRBD1 (5 bases). The V and J ends lost 3 bases and 4 bases respectively, with 7 bases between them. The CDR3 length is 13 residues. In nucleotides, the CDR3 is TGTGCCAGCAGTTTCAGACAGGGAAACACCATATATTTT. Translating it yields CASSFRQGNTIYF.